The present T cell receptor (beta chain) was sequenced within a study of blood T cell repertoires in COVID-19. V lost 7 bases, J lost 1 base, and 10 bases lay in between. The CDR3 length is 13 residues. Here immunoSEQ multiplex PCR was the method, and the copy in TCRdb shows in-frame clones only, minus some. The profile shows 85,000 to 110,000 clones, about 89% of them singletons. The rearrangement joins TRBV12-3 or TRBV12-4 to TRBJ1-1, with a possible D match to TRBD1 (5 bases). Sequenced sample: peripheral blood. The origin of this receptor is a woman aged 55-70 years with acute or convalescent COVID-19. The CDR3 spells CASNRQGNTEAFF. In nucleotides, the CDR3 is TGTGCCAGCAACCGGCAGGGGAACACTGAAGCTTTCTTT.